This TCR beta chain was profiled in a study of cytomegalovirus exposure and HLA in healthy donors. Germline V gene lookup returns CDR1 SQVTM and CDR2 ANQGSEA. The length of the CDR3 is 13 residues. With V trimmed by 6 bases and J by 8 bases, 10 bases remained unmatched. The PCR ran on 60 Vbeta and 13 Jbeta primers. Profiled with immunoSEQ multiplex PCR; TCRdb holds only in-frame clones, not every one. The table has 52,000 or so clones, approximately 80% seen once. Specimen: PBMCs. This clonotype was obtained from a female donor in good health and CMV-seronegative. This rearrangement joins TRBV29-1 to TRBJ1-2; 9 nucleotides match TRBD1. The CDR3 bases are TGCAGCGTCAACATACAGGGGGCCAAGGGCTACACCTTC. It specifies CSVNIQGAKGYTF.